A single sample gave rise to the 10 T cell receptor beta chains below, sequenced in a study of blood T cell repertoires in COVID-19. Produced via immunoSEQ multiplex PCR; TCRdb's table is partial and in-frame only. The repertoire holds some 330,000 clones, with 88% as singletons. The sample consisted of peripheral blood. All receptors derive from a woman between 45 and 60 years old with active or convalescent COVID-19.

The V and J genes are TRBV4-1 and TRBJ2-7, with 15 nucleotides matching TRBD2. This CDR3 is built from 17 residues. Germline lookup yields CDR1 MGHRA and CDR2 YSYEKL. V shed 4 bases, J shed 2 bases, and the junction held 6 bases outside the gene matches. CDR3: CASSRGLAGGTAYEQYF. The DNA for the CDR3 is TGCGCCAGCAGCCGCGGACTAGCGGGAGGGACAGCCTACGAGCAGTACTTC.

V usage is TRBV18 and J usage is TRBJ1-6; D is ambiguous. This CDR3 comprises 13 residues. The ends were cut back, 4 bases at V and 7 bases at J, with 8 bases in the middle. Looked up from germline, CDR1 is KGHSH and CDR2 is LQKENI. CDR3 region: CASSRNSNSPLHF. DNA for the CDR3: TGTGCCAGCTCACGTAATTCGAATTCACCCCTCCACTTT. Complete variable domain (other parts from reference TRBV18 and TRBJ1-6): NAGVMQNPRHLVRRRGQEARLRCSPMKGHSHVYWYRQLPEEGLKFMVYLQKENIIDESGMPKERFSAEFPKEGPSILRIQQVVRGDSAAYFCASSRNSNSPLHFGNGTRLTVT.

This sequence joins TRBV28 and TRBJ1-4; TRBD1 is a possible D gene (5 bases). Germline CDR1 MDHEN, CDR2 SYDVKM. This CDR3 has 15 residues. Deletions cut 4 bases from V and 7 bases from J, with 16 bases between. As DNA, the CDR3 is TGTGCCAGCAGTTGGGGGAGGGGACGGGTTGAAAAACTGTTTTTT. Amino acid sequence: CASSWGRGRVEKLFF.

The chain carries TRBV10-3 and TRBJ1-4; D may be TRBD1 (5 bases). V lost 4 bases and J lost 4, with 7 bases in between. Germline CDR1 ENHRY, CDR2 SYGVKD. There are 13 residues in the CDR3. The CDR3: CAISGQSNEKLFF. CDR3 nucleotide sequence: TGTGCCATCAGTGGACAGAGTAATGAAAAACTGTTTTTT.

The rearrangement links TRBV9 to TRBJ1-1, with 9 bases aligning to TRBD1. The V gene end was trimmed by 2 bases and the J gene end by 3 bases; junction bases not matched to a gene: 5. The CDR3 spans 15 residues. The germline V gene has CDR1 SGDLS and CDR2 YYNGEE. CDR3 protein: CASSVAGTGYTEAFF. The CDR3 nucleotides are TGTGCCAGCAGCGTCGCCGGGACAGGGTACACTGAAGCTTTCTTT.

The J gene is TRBJ1-2, the V gene TRBV15, with D possibly being TRBD1 (5 bases). Deletions cut 0 bases from V and 8 bases from J, with 10 bases between. This CDR3 has 13 residues. Germline CDR1 and CDR2: LNHNV and YYDKDF (reference sequence). The CDR3 sequence is CATSRDPKGGYTF. CDR3 in DNA: TGTGCCACCAGCAGAGATCCTAAGGGGGGCTACACCTTC.

The genes are TRBV4-3 and TRBJ2-3; 9 nucleotides line up with TRBD2. This CDR3 has 16 residues. Trimming at V came to 1 base and at J to 6 bases, leaving 8 bases not matched to a gene. CDR1 is LGHNA, CDR2 YSLEER, per germline. The CDR3 DNA reads as TGCGCCAGCAGCCAAGGAGCGGGCGGGGGGGCCGATACGCAGTATTTT. Its translation is CASSQGAGGGADTQYF.

This clone appeared once. V gene TRBV5-1 combines with J gene TRBJ2-1; 12 bases align to TRBD2. V dropped 3 bases and J dropped 5; count of bases not matched to a gene: 6. In germline, CDR1 is SGHRS, CDR2 YFSETQ. This CDR3 is built from 16 residues. This chain's CDR3 is CASSSLAGGVNNEQFF. The CDR3, as DNA: TGCGCCAGCAGCTCCCTAGCGGGGGGGGTAAACAATGAGCAGTTCTTC.

The chain is built from TRBV7-6 and TRBJ1-4, with 7 positions matching TRBD1. The ends lost 4 bases at V and 8 bases at J; junction bases unmatched: 13. Germline V gene data show CDR1 as SGHVS and CDR2 as FNYEAQ. The length of the CDR3 is 16 residues. CDR3 nucleotides: TGTGCCAGCAGCTCCGGGACTGGACAGGACGGAGAAAAACTGTTTTTT. Translating it yields CASSSGTGQDGEKLFF.

The rearrangement uses TRBV2 and TRBJ1-2; weak D call: TRBD1 (6 bases). Trimming shortened V by 7 bases and J by 4 bases, and 13 bases separated the two germline ends. Germline assignment: CDR1 SNHLY and CDR2 FYNNEI. The CDR3 covers 13 residues. The chain's CDR3 is CASTTGLGYGYTF. CDR3 coding DNA: TGTGCCAGCACCACAGGGCTAGGCTATGGCTACACCTTC.